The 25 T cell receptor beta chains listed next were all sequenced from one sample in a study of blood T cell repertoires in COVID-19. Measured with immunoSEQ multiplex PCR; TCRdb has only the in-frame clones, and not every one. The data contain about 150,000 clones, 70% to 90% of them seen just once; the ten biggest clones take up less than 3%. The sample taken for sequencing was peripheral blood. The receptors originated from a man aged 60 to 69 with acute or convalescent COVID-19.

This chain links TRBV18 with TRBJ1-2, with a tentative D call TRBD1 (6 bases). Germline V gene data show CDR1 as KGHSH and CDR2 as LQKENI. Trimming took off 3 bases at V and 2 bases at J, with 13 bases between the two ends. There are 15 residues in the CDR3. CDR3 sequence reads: CASSPRDTINYGYTF. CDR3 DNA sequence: TGTGCCAGCTCACCCCGGGACACGATAAACTATGGCTACACCTTC.

CDR3 DNA: TGTGCCAGCAGCCAAGCAGGCAGCCTGCGGGGCAATCAGCCCCAGCATTTT. Translating it yields CASSQAGSLRGNQPQHF. V is TRBV7-8 and J is TRBJ1-5, with D unresolved. CDR1 is SGHVS and CDR2 is FQNEAQ in the germline V gene. This CDR3 is built from 17 residues. Trimming removed 5 bases from V and 2 bases from J, with 19 bases in between.

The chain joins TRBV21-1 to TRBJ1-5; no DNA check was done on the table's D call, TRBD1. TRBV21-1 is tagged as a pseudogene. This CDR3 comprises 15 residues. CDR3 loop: CASSGPGGSNQPQHF. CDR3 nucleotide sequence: TGTGCCAGCAGCGGCCCAGGGGGGAGCAATCAGCCCCAGCATTTT.

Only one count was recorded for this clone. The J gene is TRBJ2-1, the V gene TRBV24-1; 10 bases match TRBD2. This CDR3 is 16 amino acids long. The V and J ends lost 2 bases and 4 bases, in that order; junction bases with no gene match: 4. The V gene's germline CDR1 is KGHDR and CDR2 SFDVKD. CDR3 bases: TGTGCCACCAGTGATTCTCTAGCGGGGGCTTACAATGAGCAGTTCTTC. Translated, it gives CATSDSLAGAYNEQFF.

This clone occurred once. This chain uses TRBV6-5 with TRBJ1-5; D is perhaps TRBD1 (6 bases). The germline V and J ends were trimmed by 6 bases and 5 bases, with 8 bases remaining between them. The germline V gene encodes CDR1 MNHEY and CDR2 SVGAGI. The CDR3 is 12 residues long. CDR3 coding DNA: TGTGCCAGCAGACAGGGTGATCAGCCCCAGCATTTT. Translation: CASRQGDQPQHF.

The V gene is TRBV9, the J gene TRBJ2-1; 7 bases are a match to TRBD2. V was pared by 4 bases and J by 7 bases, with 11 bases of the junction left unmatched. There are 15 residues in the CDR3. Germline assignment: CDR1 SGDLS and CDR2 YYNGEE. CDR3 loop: CASSPSGLVRNEQFF. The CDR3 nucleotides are TGTGCCAGCAGCCCCTCCGGACTAGTGCGGAATGAGCAGTTCTTC.

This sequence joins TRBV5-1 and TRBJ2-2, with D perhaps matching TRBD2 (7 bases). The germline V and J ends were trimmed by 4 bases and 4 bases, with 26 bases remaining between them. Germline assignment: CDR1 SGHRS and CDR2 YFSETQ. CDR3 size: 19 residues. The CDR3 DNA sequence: TGCGCCAGCAGCCGGACCTGGCTTGGGGGGGCCGTTGCCACCGGGGAGCTGTTTTTT. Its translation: CASSRTWLGGAVATGELFF.

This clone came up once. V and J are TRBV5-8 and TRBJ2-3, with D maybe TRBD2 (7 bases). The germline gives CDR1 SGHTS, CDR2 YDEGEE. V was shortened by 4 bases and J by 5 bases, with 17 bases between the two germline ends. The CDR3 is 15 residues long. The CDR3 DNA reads TGTGCCAGCAGCCCACTGGGGGGGCCGGGAGATACGCAGTATTTT. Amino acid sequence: CASSPLGGPGDTQYF.

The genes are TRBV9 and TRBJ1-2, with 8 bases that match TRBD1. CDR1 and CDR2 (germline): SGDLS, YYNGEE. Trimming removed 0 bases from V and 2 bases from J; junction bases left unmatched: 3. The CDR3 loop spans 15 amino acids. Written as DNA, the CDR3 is TGTGCCAGCAGCGTAGAAACAGGGGGGAACTATGGCTACACCTTC. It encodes CASSVETGGNYGYTF.

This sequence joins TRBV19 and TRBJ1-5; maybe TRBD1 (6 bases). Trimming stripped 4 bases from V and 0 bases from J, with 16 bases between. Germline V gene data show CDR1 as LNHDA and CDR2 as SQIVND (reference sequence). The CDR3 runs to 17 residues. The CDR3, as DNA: TGTGCCAGTAGTAGACTCAACAGGGCTCTTAGCAATCAGCCCCAGCATTTT. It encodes CASSRLNRALSNQPQHF.

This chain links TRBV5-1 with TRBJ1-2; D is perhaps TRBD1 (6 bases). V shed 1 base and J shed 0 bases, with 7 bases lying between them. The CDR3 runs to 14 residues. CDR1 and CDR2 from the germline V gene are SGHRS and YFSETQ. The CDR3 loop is CASSLQGTNYGYTF. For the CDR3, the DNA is TGCGCCAGCAGCTTGCAGGGGACTAACTATGGCTACACCTTC.

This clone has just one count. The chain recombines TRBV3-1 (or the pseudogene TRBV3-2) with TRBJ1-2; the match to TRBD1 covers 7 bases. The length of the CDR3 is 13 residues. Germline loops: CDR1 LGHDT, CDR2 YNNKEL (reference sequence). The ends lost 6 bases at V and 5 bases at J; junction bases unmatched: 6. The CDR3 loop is CASRPGTDYGYTF. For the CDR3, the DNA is TGTGCCAGCAGACCCGGGACAGATTATGGCTACACCTTC.

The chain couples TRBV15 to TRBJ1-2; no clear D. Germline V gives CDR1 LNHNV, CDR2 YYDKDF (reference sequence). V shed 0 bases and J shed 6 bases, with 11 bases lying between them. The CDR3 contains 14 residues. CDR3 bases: TGTGCCACCAGCAGAGATCGGCCGGGGAATGGCTACACCTTC. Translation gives CATSRDRPGNGYTF.

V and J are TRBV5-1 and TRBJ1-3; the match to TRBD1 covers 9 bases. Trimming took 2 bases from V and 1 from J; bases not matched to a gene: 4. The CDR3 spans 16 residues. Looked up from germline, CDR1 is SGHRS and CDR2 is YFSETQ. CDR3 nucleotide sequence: TGCGCCAGCAGCTTTTTGGGACAGGGTTCTGGAAACACCATATATTTT. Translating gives CASSFLGQGSGNTIYF.

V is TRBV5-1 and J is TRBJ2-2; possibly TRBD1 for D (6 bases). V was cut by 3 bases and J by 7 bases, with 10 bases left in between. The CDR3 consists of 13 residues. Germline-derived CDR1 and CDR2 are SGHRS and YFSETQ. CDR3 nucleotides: TGCGCCAGCAGCTATGGACAGTACGGGGAGCTGTTTTTT. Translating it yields CASSYGQYGELFF.

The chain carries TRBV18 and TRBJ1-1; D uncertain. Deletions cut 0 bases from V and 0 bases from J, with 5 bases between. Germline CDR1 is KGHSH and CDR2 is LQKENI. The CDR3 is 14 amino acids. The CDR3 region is CASSPPSVNTEAFF. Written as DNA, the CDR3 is TGTGCCAGCTCACCACCGTCAGTGAACACTGAAGCTTTCTTT.

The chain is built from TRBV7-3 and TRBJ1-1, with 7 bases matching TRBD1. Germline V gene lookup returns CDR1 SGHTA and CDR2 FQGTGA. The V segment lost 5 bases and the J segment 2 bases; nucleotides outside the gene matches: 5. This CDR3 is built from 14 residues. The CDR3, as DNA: TGTGCCAGCAGCGCCCAGGGGGGAAACACTGAAGCTTTCTTT. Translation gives CASSAQGGNTEAFF.

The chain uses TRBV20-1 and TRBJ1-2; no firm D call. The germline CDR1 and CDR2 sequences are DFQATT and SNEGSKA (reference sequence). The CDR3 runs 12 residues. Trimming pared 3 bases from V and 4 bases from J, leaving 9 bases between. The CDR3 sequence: CSASQSGYGYTF. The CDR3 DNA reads TGCAGTGCTAGTCAGTCGGGCTATGGCTACACCTTC.

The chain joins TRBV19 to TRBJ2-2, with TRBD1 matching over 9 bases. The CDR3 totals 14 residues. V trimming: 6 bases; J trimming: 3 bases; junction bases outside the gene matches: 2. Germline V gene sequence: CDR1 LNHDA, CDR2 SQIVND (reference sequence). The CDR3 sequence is CASSWDRDTGELFF. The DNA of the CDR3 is TGTGCCAGTAGCTGGGACAGGGACACCGGGGAGCTGTTTTTT. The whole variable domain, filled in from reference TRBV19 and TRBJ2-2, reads DGGITQSPKYLFRKEGQNVTLSCEQNLNHDAMYWYRQDPGQGLRLIYYSQIVNDFQKGDIAEGYSVSREKKESFPLTVTSAQKNPTAFYLCASSWDRDTGELFFGEGSRLTVL.

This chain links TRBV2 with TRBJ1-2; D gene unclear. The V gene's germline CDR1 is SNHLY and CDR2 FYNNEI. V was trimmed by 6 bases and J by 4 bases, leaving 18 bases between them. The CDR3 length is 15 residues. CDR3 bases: TGTGCCAGCAGAGATATGACGCGCGGTACCTATGGCTACACCTTC. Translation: CASRDMTRGTYGYTF.

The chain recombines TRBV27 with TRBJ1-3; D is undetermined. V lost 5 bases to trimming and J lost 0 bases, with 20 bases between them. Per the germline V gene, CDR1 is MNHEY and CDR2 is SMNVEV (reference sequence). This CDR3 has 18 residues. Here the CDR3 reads CASSPRGGPTFSGNTIYF. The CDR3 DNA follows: TGTGCCAGCAGTCCGCGGGGAGGTCCCACTTTCTCTGGAAACACCATATATTTT.

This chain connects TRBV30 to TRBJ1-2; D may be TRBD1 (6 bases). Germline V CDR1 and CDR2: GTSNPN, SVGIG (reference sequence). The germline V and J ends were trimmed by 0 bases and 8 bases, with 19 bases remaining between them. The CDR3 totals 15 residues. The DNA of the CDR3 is TGTGCCTGGAGTGTATTGGGTCGGGGGGCGTCGGGCTACACCTTC. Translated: CAWSVLGRGASGYTF.

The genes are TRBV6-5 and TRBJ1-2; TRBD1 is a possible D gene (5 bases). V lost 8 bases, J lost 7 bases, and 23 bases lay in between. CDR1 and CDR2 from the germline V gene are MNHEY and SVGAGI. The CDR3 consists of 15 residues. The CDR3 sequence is CASRDRGGGGSGYTF. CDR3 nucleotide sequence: TGTGCCAGCCGGGATCGCGGGGGGGGAGGAAGTGGCTACACCTTC.

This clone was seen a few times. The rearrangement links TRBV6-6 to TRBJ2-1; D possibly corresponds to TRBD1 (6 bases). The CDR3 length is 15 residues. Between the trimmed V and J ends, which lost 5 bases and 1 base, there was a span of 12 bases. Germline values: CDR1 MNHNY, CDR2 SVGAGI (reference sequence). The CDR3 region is CASSLQGTSYNEQFF. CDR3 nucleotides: TGTGCCAGCAGTCTCCAAGGGACATCCTACAATGAGCAGTTCTTC.

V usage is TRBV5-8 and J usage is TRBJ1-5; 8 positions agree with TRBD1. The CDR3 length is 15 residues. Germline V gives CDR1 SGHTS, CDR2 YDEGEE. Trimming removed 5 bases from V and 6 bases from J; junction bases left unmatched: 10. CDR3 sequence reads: CASRSSTGDPQPQHF. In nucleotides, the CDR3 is TGTGCCAGCAGATCCTCGACAGGGGACCCTCAGCCCCAGCATTTT.